This T cell receptor (beta chain) was identified in a study of OX40 agonist ivuxolimab in advanced cancers. Generated by immunoSEQ multiplex PCR, the TCRdb table keeps only in-frame clones and is missing some. The profile shows 50,000 to 70,000 clones, 80% to 90% of them singletons. The CDR3 runs to 15 residues. V lost 2 bases and J lost 4, with 14 bases in between. Germline CDR1 and CDR2: MNHNS and SASEGT. The material was CD4+ or CD8+ T cells sorted from blood, obtained in a trial of the OX40 agonist ivuxolimab. J is TRBJ2-5 and V is TRBV6-1, with D possibly matching TRBD2 (6 bases). The receptor comes from an adult with an advanced solid tumor such as melanoma, head and neck, liver or kidney cancer. The CDR3 DNA sequence: TGTGCCAGCAGTGAAAGACTAGGGGTTAGAGAGACCCAGTACTTC. Protein: CASSERLGVRETQYF.